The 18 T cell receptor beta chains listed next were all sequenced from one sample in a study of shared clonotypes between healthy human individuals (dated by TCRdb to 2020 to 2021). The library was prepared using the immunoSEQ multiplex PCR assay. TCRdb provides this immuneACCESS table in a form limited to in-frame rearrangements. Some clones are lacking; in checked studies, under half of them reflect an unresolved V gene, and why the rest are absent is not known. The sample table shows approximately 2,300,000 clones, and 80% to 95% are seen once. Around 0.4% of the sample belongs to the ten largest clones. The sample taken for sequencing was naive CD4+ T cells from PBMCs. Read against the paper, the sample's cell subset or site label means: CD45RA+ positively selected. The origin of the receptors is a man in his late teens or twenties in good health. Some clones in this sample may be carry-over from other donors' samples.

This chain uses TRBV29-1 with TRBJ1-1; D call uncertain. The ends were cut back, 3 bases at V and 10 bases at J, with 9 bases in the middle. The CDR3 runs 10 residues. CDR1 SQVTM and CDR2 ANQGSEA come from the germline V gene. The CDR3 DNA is TGCAGCGTTGAGAAGGGCGGAGCTTTCTTT. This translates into CSVEKGGAFF.

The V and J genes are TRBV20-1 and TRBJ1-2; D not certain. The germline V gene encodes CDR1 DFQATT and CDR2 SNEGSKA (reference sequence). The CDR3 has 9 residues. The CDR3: CRPVNGYTF. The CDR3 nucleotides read TGCAGGCCCGTGAACGGCTACACCTTC.

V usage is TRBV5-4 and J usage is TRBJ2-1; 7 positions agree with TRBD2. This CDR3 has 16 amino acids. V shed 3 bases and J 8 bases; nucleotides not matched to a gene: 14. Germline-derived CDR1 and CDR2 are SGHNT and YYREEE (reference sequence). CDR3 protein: CASSSTGGSSRHEQFF. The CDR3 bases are TGTGCCAGCAGCTCGACCGGCGGGAGTTCGAGGCATGAGCAGTTCTTC.

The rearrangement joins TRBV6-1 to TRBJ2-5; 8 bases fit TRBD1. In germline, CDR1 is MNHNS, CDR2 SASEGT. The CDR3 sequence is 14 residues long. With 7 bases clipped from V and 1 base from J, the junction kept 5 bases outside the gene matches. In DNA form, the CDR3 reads TGTGCCAGCATCAAGGACAGGGCCCAAGAGACCCAGTACTTC. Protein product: CASIKDRAQETQYF.

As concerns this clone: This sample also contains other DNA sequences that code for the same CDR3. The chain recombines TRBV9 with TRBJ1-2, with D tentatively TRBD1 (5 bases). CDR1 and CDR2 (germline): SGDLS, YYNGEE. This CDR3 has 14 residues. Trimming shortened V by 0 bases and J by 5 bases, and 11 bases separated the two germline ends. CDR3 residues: CASSVGTGVYGYTF. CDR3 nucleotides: TGTGCCAGCAGCGTAGGAACAGGAGTTTATGGCTACACCTTC.

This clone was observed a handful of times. This CDR3 reads CASRSGQRDGYTF. The CDR3, as DNA: TGTGCCAGCAGGTCGGGACAGAGAGATGGCTACACCTTC. This rearrangement joins TRBV28 to TRBJ1-2; 7 nucleotides align to TRBD1. Germline-derived CDR1 and CDR2 are MDHEN and SYDVKM. The V and J ends lost 6 bases and 6 bases, in that order; junction bases with no gene match: 7. This CDR3 has 13 amino acids.

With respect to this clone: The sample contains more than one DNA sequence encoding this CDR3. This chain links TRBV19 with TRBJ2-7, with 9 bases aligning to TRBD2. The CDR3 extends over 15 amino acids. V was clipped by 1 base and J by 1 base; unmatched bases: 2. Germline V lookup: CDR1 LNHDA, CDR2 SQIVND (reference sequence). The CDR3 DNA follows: TGTGCCAGTAGTATAGGTCTAGCGGGATCCTACGAGCAGTACTTC. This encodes CASSIGLAGSYEQYF.

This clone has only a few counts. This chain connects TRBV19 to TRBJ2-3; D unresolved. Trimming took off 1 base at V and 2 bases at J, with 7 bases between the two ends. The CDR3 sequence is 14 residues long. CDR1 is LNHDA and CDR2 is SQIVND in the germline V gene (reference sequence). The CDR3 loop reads CASSIGQHTDTQYF. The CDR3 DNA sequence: TGTGCCAGTAGTATAGGGCAGCACACAGATACGCAGTATTTT.

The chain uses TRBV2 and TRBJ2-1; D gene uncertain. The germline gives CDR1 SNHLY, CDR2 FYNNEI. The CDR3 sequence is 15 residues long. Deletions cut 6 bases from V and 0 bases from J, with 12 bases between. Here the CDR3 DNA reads TGTGCCAGCAGCTTAGACTCGAGCTCCTACAATGAGCAGTTCTTC. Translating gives CASSLDSSSYNEQFF.

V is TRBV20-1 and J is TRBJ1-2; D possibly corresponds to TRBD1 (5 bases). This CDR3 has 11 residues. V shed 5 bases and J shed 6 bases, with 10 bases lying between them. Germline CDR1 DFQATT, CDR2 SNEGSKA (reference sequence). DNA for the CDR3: TGCAGTGCTTGGACAAGGCATGGCTACACCTTC. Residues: CSAWTRHGYTF.

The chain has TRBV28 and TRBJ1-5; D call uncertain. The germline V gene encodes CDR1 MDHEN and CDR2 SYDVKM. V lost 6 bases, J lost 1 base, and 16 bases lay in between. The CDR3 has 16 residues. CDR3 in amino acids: CASRPRLKDSNQPQHF. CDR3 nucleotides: TGTGCCAGCAGACCCAGACTCAAAGACAGCAATCAGCCCCAGCATTTT.

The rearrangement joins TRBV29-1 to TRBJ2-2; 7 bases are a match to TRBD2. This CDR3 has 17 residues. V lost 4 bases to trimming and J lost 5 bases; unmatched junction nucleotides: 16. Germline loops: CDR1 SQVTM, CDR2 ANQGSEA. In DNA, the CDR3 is TGCAGCGTTGGGGTTATAAGGGGCGGGAGAGGGACCGGGGAGCTGTTTTTT. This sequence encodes CSVGVIRGGRGTGELFF.

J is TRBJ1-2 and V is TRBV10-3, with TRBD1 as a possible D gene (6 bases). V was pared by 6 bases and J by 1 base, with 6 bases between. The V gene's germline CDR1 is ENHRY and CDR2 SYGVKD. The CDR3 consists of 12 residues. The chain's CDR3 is CAIRQGNYGYTF. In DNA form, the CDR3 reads TGTGCCATCAGACAGGGTAACTATGGCTACACCTTC.

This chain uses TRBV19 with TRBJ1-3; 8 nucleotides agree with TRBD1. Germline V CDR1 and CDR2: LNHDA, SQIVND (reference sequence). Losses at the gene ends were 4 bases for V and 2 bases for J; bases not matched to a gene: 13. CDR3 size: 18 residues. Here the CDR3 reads CASSKGQVHSYTGNTIYF. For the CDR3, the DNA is TGTGCCAGTAGTAAGGGACAGGTCCACTCGTACACTGGAAACACCATATATTTT. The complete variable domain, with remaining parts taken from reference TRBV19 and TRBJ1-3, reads DGGITQSPKYLFRKEGQNVTLSCEQNLNHDAMYWYRQDPGQGLRLIYYSQIVNDFQKGDIAEGYSVSREKKESFPLTVTSAQKNPTAFYLCASSKGQVHSYTGNTIYFGEGSWLTVV.

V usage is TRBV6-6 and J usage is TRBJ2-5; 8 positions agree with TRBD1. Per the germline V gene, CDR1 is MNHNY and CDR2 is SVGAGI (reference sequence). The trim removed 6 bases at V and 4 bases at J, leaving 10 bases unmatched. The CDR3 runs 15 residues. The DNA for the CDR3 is TGTGCCAGCAGCCCCCGGACAGGGTCACTAGAGACCCAGTACTTC. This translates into CASSPRTGSLETQYF.

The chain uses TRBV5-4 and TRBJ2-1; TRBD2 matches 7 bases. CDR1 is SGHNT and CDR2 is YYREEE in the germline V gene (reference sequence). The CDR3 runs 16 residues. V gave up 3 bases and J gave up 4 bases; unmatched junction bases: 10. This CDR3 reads CASSSQGGTRYNEQFF. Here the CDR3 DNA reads TGTGCCAGCAGCTCGCAGGGAGGGACCCGATACAATGAGCAGTTCTTC.

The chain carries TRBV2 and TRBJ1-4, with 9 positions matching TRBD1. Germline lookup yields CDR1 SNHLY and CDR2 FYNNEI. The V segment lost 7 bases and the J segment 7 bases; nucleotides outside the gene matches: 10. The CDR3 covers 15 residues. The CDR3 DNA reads TGTGCCAGCACGTACACACAGGGGGCAGGTGAAAAACTGTTTTTT. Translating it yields CASTYTQGAGEKLFF. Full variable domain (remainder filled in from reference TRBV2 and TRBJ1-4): EPEVTQTPSHQVTQMGQEVILRCVPISNHLYFYWYRQILGQKVEFLVSFYNNEISEKSEIFDDQFSVERPDGSNFTLKIRSTKLEDSAMYFCASTYTQGAGEKLFFGSGTQLSVL.

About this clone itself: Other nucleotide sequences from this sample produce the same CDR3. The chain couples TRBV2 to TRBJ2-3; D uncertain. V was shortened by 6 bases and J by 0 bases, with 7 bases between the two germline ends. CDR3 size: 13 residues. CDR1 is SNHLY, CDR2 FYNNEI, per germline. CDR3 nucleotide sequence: TGTGCCAGCAGCGTAGAAAGCACAGATACGCAGTATTTT. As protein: CASSVESTDTQYF.